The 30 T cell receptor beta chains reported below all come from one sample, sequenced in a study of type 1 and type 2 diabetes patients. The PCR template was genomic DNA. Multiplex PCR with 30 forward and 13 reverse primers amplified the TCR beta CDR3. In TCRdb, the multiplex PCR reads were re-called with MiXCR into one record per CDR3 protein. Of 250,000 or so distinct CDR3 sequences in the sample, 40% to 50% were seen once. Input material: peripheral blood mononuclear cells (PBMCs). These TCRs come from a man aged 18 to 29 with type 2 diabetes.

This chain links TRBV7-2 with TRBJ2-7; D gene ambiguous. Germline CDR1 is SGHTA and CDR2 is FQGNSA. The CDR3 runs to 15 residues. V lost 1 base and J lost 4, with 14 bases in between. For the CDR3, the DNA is TGTGCCAGCAGCTTAGGATCGTCTCGGTCGTACGAGCAGTACTTC. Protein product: CASSLGSSRSYEQYF.

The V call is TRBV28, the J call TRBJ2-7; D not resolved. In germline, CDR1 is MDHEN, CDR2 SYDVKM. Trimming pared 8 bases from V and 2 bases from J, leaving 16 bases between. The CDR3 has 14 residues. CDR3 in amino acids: CASGSPNSPYEQYF. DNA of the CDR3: TGTGCCAGCGGTAGTCCGAACAGCCCCTACGAGCAGTACTTC.

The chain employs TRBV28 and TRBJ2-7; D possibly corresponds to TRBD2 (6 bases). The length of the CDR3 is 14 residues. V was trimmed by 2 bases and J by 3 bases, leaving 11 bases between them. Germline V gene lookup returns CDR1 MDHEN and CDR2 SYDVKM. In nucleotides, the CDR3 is TGTGCCAGCAGTTTAATTGGCGGGGTCTACGAGCAGTACTTC. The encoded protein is CASSLIGGVYEQYF.

The CDR3 protein is CVSSEFDSLNYGYTF. The CDR3, as DNA: TGTGTTAGCAGTGAATTTGACAGCTTAAACTATGGCTACACCTTC. The chain joins TRBV6-6 to TRBJ1-2, with D tentatively TRBD1 (5 bases). This CDR3 is built from 15 residues. Germline V gene sequence: CDR1 MNHNY, CDR2 SVGAGI (reference sequence).

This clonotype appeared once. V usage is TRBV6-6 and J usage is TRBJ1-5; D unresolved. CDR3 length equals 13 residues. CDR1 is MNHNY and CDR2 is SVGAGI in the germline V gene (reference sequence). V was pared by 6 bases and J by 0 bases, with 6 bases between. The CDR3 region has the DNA TGTGCCAGCAGACGGCCTAGCAATCAGCCCCAGCATTTT. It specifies CASRRPSNQPQHF.

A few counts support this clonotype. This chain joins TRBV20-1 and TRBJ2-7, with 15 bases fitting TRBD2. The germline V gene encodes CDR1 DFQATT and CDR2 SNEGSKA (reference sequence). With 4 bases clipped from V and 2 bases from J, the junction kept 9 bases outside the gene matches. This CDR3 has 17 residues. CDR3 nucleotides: TGCAGTGCTATAGCAACGGGGACTAGCGGGAGGACCTACGAGCAGTACTTC. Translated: CSAIATGTSGRTYEQYF.

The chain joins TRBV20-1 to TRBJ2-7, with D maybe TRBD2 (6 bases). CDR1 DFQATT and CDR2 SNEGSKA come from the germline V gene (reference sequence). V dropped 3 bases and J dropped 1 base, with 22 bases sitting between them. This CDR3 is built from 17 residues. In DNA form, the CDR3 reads TGCAGTGCTAGGGGGCCTAGCGCCATGCTAGAGTCCTACGAGCAGTACTTC. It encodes CSARGPSAMLESYEQYF.

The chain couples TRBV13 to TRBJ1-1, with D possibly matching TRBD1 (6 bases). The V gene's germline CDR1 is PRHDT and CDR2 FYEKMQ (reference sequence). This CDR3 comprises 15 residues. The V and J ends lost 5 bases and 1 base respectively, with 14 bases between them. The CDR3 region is CASSVSGHWNTEAFF. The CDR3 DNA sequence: TGTGCCAGCAGCGTGTCGGGACACTGGAACACTGAAGCTTTCTTT. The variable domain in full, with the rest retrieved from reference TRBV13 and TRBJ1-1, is AAGVIQSPRHLIKEKRETATLKCYPIPRHDTVYWYQQGPGQDPQFLISFYEKMQSDKGSIPDRFSAQQFSDYHSELNMSSLELGDSALYFCASSVSGHWNTEAFFGQGTRLTVV.

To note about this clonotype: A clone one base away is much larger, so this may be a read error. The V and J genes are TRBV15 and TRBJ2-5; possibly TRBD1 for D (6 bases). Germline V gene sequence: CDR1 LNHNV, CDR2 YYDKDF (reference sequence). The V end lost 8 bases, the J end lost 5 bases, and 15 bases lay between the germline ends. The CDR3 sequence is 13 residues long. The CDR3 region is CATGITGKETQYF. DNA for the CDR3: TGTGCCACCGGCATAACAGGGAAGGAGACCCAGTACTTC.

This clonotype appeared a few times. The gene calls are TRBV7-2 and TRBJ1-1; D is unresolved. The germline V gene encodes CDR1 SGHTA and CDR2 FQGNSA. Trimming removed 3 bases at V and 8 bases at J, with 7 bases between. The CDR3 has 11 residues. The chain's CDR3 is CASSLFMEAFF. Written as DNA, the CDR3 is TGTGCCAGCAGCTTGTTTATGGAAGCTTTCTTT.

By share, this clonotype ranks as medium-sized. CDR3 residues: CASSGRRYEQYF. The CDR3 nucleotides are TGTGCCAGTAGTGGCAGGCGGTACGAGCAGTACTTC. This chain connects TRBV19 to TRBJ2-7, with D unresolved. Germline CDR1 reads LNHDA; CDR2 reads SQIVND (reference sequence). The V end lost 5 bases, the J end lost 4 bases, and 9 bases lay between the germline ends. This CDR3 has 12 residues.

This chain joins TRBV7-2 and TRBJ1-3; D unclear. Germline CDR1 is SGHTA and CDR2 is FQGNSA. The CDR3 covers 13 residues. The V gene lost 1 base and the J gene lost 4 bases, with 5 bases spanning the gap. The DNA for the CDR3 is TGTGCCAGCAGCTTAGGACACGGAAACACCATATATTTT. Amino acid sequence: CASSLGHGNTIYF.

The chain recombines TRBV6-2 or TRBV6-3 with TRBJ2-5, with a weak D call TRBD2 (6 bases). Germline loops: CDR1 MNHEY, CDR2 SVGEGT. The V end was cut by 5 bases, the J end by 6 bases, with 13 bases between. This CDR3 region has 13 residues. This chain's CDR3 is CASSAKGGKTQYF. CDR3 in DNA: TGTGCCAGCAGTGCCAAAGGAGGGAAGACCCAGTACTTC.

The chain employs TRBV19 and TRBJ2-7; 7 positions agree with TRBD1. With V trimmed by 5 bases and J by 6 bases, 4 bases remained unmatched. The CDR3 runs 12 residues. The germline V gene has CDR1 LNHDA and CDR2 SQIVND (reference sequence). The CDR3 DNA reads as TGTGCCAGTAGTTCTAGGACAGGCGAGCAGTACTTC. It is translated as CASSSRTGEQYF.

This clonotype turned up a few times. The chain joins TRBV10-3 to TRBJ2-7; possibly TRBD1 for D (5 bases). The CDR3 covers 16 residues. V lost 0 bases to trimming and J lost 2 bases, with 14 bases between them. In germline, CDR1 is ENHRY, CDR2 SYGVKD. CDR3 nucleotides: TGTGCCATCAGTGAGTCGATTATGACAGCTACCTACGAGCAGTACTTC. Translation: CAISESIMTATYEQYF.

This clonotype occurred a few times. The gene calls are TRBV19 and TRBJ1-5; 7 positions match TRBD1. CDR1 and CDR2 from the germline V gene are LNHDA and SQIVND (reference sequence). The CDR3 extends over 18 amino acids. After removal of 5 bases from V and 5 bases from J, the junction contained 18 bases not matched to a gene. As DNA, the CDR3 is TGTGCCAGTAGTCTCAGAGGCCCAGGGACAGCTAATGATCAGCCCCAGCATTTT. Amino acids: CASSLRGPGTANDQPQHF.

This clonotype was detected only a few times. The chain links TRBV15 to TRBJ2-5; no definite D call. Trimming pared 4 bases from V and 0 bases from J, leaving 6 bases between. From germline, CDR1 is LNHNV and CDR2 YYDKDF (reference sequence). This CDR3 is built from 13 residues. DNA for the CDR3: TGTGCCACCAGCATCCGTTACCAAGAGACCCAGTACTTC. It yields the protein CATSIRYQETQYF. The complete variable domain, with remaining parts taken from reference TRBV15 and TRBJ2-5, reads DAMVIQNPRYQVTQFGKPVTLSCSQTLNHNVMYWYQQKSSQAPKLLFHYYDKDFNNEADTPDNFQSRRPNTSFCFLDIRSPGLGDTAMYLCATSIRYQETQYFGPGTRLLVL.

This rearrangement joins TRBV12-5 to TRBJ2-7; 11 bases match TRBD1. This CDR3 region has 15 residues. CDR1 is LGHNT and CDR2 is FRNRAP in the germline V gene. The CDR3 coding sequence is TGTGCCAGCAGACGCCCCGGACAGGGGGCGTACGAGCAGTACTTC. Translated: CASRRPGQGAYEQYF.

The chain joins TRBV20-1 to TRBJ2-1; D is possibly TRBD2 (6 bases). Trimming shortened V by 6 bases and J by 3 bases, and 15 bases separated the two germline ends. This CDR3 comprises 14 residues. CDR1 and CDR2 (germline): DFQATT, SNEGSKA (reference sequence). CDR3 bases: TGCAGTGCCGAACCGGGGGTTAACTACAATGAGCAGTTCTTC. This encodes CSAEPGVNYNEQFF.

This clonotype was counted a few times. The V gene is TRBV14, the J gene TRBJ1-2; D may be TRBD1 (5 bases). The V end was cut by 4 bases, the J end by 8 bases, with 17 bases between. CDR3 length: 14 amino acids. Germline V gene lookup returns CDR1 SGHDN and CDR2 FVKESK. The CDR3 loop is CASSPRQNSWGYTF. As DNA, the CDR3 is TGTGCCAGCAGCCCACGACAGAATTCGTGGGGCTACACCTTC. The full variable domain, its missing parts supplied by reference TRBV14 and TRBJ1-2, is EAGVTQFPSHSVIEKGQTVTLRCDPISGHDNLYWYRRVMGKEIKFLLHFVKESKQDESGMPNNRFLAERTGGTYSTLKVQPAELEDSGVYFCASSPRQNSWGYTFGSGTRLTVV.

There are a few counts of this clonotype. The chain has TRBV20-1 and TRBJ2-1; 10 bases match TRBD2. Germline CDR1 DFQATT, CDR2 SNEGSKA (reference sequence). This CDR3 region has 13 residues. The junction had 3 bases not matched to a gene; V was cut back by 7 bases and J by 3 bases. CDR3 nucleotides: TGCAGTGTTGGGACTAGCGACTACAATGAGCAGTTCTTC. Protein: CSVGTSDYNEQFF.

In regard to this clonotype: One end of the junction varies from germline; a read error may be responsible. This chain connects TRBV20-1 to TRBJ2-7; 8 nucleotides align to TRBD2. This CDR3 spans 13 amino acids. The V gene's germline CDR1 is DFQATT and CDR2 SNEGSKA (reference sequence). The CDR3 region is CSTSGTSGYEQYF. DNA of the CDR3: TGCAGTACTAGTGGCACTAGCGGATACGAGCAGTACTTC.

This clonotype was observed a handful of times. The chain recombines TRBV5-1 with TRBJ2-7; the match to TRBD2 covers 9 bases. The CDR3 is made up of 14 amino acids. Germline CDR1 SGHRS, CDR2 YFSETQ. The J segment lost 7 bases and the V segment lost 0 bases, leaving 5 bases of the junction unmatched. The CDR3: CASSLVAGVEEQYF. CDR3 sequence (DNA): TGCGCCAGCAGCTTGGTAGCGGGAGTCGAGGAGCAGTACTTC.

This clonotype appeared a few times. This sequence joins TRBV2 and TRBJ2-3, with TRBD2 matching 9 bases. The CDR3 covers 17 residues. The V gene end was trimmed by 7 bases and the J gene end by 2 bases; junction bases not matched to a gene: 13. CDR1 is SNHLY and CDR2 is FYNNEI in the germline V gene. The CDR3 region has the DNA TGTGCCAGCAACGAACCGATATCTAGCGGGAACACAGATACGCAGTATTTT. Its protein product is CASNEPISSGNTDTQYF.

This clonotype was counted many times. The CDR3 DNA reads TGCGCCAGCAGTGAAGGCGGCACCGGGGAGCTGTTTTTT. Its translation is CASSEGGTGELFF. The chain is built from TRBV10-1 and TRBJ2-2, with D unclear. Germline lookup yields CDR1 WNHNN and CDR2 SYGVQD (reference sequence). The CDR3 covers 13 residues. Trimming removed 3 bases at V and 4 bases at J, with 6 bases between.

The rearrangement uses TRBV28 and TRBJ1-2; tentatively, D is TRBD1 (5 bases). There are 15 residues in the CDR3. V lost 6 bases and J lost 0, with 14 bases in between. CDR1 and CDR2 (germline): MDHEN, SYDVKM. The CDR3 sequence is CASRDRDGPNYGYTF. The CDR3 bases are TGTGCCAGCAGAGATCGGGACGGACCTAACTATGGCTACACCTTC.

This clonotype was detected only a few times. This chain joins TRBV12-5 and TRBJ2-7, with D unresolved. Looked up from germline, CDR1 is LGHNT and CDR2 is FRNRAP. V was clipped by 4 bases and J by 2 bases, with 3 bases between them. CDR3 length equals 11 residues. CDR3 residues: CASGYAYEQYF. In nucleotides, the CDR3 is TGTGCTAGTGGTTACGCCTACGAGCAGTACTTC.

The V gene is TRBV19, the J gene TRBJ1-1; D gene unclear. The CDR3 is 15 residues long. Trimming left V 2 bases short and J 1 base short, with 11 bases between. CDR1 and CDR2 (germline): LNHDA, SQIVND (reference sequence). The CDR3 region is CASSIRASGNTEAFF. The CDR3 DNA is TGTGCCAGTAGTATAAGGGCTTCGGGGAACACTGAAGCTTTCTTT.

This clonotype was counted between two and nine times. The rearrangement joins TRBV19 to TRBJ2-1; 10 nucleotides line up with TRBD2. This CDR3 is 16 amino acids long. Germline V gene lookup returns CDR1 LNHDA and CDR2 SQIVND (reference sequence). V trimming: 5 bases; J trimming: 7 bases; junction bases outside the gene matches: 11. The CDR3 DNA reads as TGTGCCAGTAGTCCAAAATCAAAGACTAGCGGGAATGAGCAGTTCTTC. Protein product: CASSPKSKTSGNEQFF.

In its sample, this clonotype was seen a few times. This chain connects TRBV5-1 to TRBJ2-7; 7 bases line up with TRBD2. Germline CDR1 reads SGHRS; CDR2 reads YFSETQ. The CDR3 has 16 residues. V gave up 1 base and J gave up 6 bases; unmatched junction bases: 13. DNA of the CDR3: TGCGCCAGCAGCTTGCTCTCTAGCGGCTACGGGGGCGAGCAGTACTTC. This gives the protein CASSLLSSGYGGEQYF.